In this sample, the clone carrying this TCR beta chain turned up many times. Its matching antigen is unknown. Researchers took RNA transcripts and amplified the TCR beta CDR3 regions from them. First-round RT-PCR with HTBI primers amplified the TCR CDR3 region. TCRdb recomputed calls from the multiplex PCR reads with MiXCR, one row per CDR3 protein. This table holds 250,000 to 350,000 distinct CDR3 sequences, around 16% found once. The CDR3 covers 15 residues. The germline V and J ends were trimmed by 1 base and 7 bases, with 17 bases remaining between them. The sample is drawn from a study of T cells in Graves' hyperthyroidism and ophthalmopathy. Study results and limitations: Blood shared most expanded thyroid clonotypes above 0.001.

Hyperthyroidism was newly diagnosed in patients aged 18 to 65 (duration under 2 months). Clinical symptoms, serum thyroxine and TRAb, thyroid ultrasound and orbital computed tomography were used for the diagnoses. Fresh 10 ml peripheral blood yielded PBMCs. This chain links TRBV12-3 or TRBV12-4 with TRBJ2-7; D is tentatively TRBD1 or TRBD2 (5 bases each). Specimen: blood. This sequence originates from a young man with Graves' hyperthyroidism. CDR3 sequence (DNA): TGTGCCAGCAGTTTAGGTGCCGGGGCAGTGGGGGAGCAGTACTTC. It specifies CASSLGAGAVGEQYF.